These T cell receptor beta chains were read from a single sample in a study of blood T cell repertoires in COVID-19. Sequencing used immunoSEQ multiplex PCR; TCRdb keeps in-frame clones, though not all of them. The repertoire holds some 390,000 clones, with around 87% as singletons. Sequencing used peripheral blood. The receptors shown here come from a human donor in a cohort sampled during active COVID-19. The CDR3 runs from the conserved cysteine through the conserved F or W. D genes are given only for firm matches. Part of the rows lack a size; the others show once, few, many or a class for expanded clones.

size: once; J: TRBJ2-5; D: .; V: TRBV6-5; DNA: TGTGCCAGCACTCAACGGCGGGTTGAGGGGACCCAGTACTTC; CDR3: CASTQRRVEGTQYF
size: .; J: TRBJ1-4; D: .; V: TRBV21-1; DNA: TGTGCCAGCAGGACAGGGTCTATGGCGGAAAAACTGTTTTTT; CDR3: CASRTGSMAEKLFF
size: .; J: TRBJ2-6; D: .; V: TRBV5-4; DNA: TGTGCCAGCAGGAGGGCTGGGGCCAACGTCCTGACTTTC; CDR3: CASRRAGANVLTF
size: .; J: TRBJ2-5; D: .; V: TRBV7-9; DNA: TGTGCCAGCAGCGAAACAGGGGGGGTCAACGAGACCCAGTACTTC; CDR3: CASSETGGVNETQYF
size: .; J: TRBJ2-3; D: TRBD2; V: TRBV7-8; DNA: TGTGCCAGCAGCTTCCCGCTAACTAGCGGGACTCTAGCAGATACGCAGTATTTT; CDR3: CASSFPLTSGTLADTQYF
size: few; J: TRBJ2-7; D: TRBD1; V: TRBV7-2; DNA: TGTGCCAGCAGCCCCGGGACAGGGCACTACGAGCAGTACTTC; CDR3: CASSPGTGHYEQYF
size: .; J: TRBJ1-6; D: .; V: TRBV11-2; DNA: TGTGCCAGCAGCTTAGAGAGGAATTCACCCCTCCACTTT; CDR3: CASSLERNSPLHF
size: .; J: TRBJ2-6; D: .; V: TRBV15; DNA: TGTGCCACCAGCAGAGATAAGGGGGCGGGAGGGGCCAACGTCCTGACTTTC; CDR3: CATSRDKGAGGANVLTF
size: .; J: TRBJ2-3; D: .; V: TRBV12-3/TRBV12-4; DNA: TGTGCCAGCACCGGGGAGCACACAGATACGCAGTATTTT; CDR3: CASTGEHTDTQYF
size: .; J: TRBJ1-5; D: TRBD1; V: TRBV24-1; DNA: TGTGCCACCAATGGGACAGGGAATCAGCCCCAGCATTTT; CDR3: CATNGTGNQPQHF
size: .; J: TRBJ2-4; D: TRBD1; V: TRBV5-4; DNA: TGTGCCAGCAGTCACCCCGACAGGGCGGTGGGGAACATTCAGTACTTC; CDR3: CASSHPDRAVGNIQYF
size: .; J: TRBJ2-5; D: TRBD2; V: TRBV5-1; DNA: TGCGCCAGCAGCCAGCGATCCGGCGGGGGGGGTGAGGAGACCCAGTACTTC; CDR3: CASSQRSGGGGEETQYF
size: .; J: TRBJ1-2; D: .; V: TRBV12-3/TRBV12-4; DNA: TGTGCCAGCAGCCCGGGGTCCTATGGCTACACCTTC; CDR3: CASSPGSYGYTF